These 5 T cell receptor beta chains were all obtained from the same sample, sequenced in a study of blood T cell repertoires in COVID-19. Sequencing used immunoSEQ multiplex PCR; TCRdb keeps in-frame clones, though not all of them. The repertoire has about 160,000 clones, about 81% of them found once; the top ten carry less than 20%. Sequencing was performed on peripheral blood. Receptor source: a woman older than 75 with acute or convalescent COVID-19.

The chain couples TRBV5-4 to TRBJ2-7; TRBD1 matches at 8 bases. The V gene's germline CDR1 is SGHNT and CDR2 YYREEE (reference sequence). V shed 4 bases, J shed 3 bases, and the junction held 3 bases outside the gene matches. This CDR3 spans 13 amino acids. The CDR3 here is CASSGQGRYEQYF. CDR3 nucleotide sequence: TGTGCCAGCAGCGGACAGGGCCGCTACGAGCAGTACTTC.

This clone has just one count. This chain uses TRBV6-5 with TRBJ2-7; 10 bases fit TRBD2. This CDR3 is built from 13 residues. CDR1 MNHEY and CDR2 SVGAGI come from the germline V gene. After removal of 5 bases from V and 4 bases from J, the junction contained 2 bases not matched to a gene. The CDR3 reads CASSQREGYEQYF. The CDR3 DNA reads TGTGCCAGCAGTCAGCGGGAGGGTTACGAGCAGTACTTC.

V gene TRBV28 combines with J gene TRBJ2-3; 8 bases align to TRBD2. Germline CDR1 and CDR2: MDHEN and SYDVKM. The V and J ends lost 8 bases and 1 base, in that order; junction bases with no gene match: 14. The CDR3 sequence is 17 residues long. The CDR3 loop reads CASATPGGPGGTDTQYF. The CDR3 coding sequence is TGTGCCAGCGCAACCCCGGGAGGGCCAGGTGGCACAGATACGCAGTATTTT.

J is TRBJ2-3 and V is TRBV3-1 (or the pseudogene TRBV3-2); a weak D match, TRBD2 (5 bases). The length of the CDR3 is 12 residues. Germline V gene lookup returns CDR1 LGHDT and CDR2 YNNKEL (reference sequence). V lost 4 bases and J lost 7, with 9 bases in between. CDR3 nucleotides: TGTGCCAGCAGCCTTCCGGGGAATACGCAGTATTTT. This encodes CASSLPGNTQYF.

The chain joins TRBV9 to TRBJ1-1; D is perhaps TRBD1 (6 bases). The germline CDR1 and CDR2 sequences are SGDLS and YYNGEE. V was clipped by 3 bases and J by 1 base, with 13 bases between them. The CDR3 covers 15 residues. DNA of the CDR3: TGTGCCAGCAGCGCACTTGGACAGAAGAACACTGAAGCTTTCTTT. It specifies CASSALGQKNTEAFF.